This TCR beta chain was documented in a study of T cells after posttransplantation cyclophosphamide. Study observations and caveats: Later blood repertoires were often dominated by clones from the donor CD8+ memory compartment.

The CDR3 length is 15 residues. The germline gives CDR1 MDHEN, CDR2 SYDVKM. Trimming took 7 bases from V and 1 from J; bases not matched to a gene: 5. With respect to this clone: Its specificity is unknown.

Clones were sequenced by immunoSEQ multiplex PCR, and TCRdb holds only the in-frame ones, with some missing. The sample shows more than 200 clones, 95% to 97% of them seen only once. The naive gate required viable CD3+CD4+ or CD3+CD8+ cells with CCR7+CD45RA+CD45RO-CD95-CD27+CD28+ phenotype. The rearrangement uses TRBV28 and TRBJ2-3; 10 nucleotides match TRBD2. This TCR came from a man over 45. The sequenced material came from naive CD8+ T cells sorted from PBMCs. The CDR3 bases are TGTGCCAGCAACGAGCGGGAGGGGGGCACAGATACGCAGTATTTT. It is translated as CASNEREGGTDTQYF.